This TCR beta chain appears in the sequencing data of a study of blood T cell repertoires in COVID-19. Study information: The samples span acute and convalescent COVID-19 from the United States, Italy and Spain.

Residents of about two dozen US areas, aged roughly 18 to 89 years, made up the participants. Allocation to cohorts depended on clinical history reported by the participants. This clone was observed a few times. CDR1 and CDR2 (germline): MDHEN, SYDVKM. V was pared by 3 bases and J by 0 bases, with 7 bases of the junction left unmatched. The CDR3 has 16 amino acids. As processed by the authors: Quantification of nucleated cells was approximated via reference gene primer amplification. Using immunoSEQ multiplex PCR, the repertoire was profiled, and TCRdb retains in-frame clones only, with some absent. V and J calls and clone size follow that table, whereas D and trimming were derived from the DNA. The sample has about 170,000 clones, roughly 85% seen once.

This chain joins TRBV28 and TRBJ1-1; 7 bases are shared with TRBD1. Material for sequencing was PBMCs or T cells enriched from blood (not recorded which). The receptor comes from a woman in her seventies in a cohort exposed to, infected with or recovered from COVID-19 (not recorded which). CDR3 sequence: CASSLGTETMNTEAFF. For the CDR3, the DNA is TGTGCCAGCAGTTTGGGGACAGAAACCATGAACACTGAAGCTTTCTTT.